This T cell receptor (beta chain) originates from a study of blood T cell repertoires in COVID-19. Study at large: Samples representing acute and convalescent COVID-19 were sourced from the United States, Italy and Spain. Sample material is recorded as cDNA or gDNA derived from T cells, B-cell-depleted T cells, or PBMCs.

Original analysis: Estimates of nucleated cell counts were drawn from the amplification of reference gene primers. The repertoire was sequenced with immunoSEQ multiplex PCR; TCRdb's copy has only in-frame clones and lacks some. For V, J and clone size, that table is used; D and trimming come from the DNA. The table records tens of thousands of clones, more than 75% of them present only once. The sequence derives from a woman of 80 years or more with active or convalescent COVID-19. Sequences were obtained from peripheral blood.

CDR3 coding DNA: TGTGCCAGCTCACCATATGGTGAGGGCGAAAAACTGTTTTTT. Its translation is CASSPYGEGEKLFF. The chain couples TRBV18 to TRBJ1-4, with D unresolved. The CDR3 has 14 residues. Trimming cost V 2 bases and J 8 bases, with 12 bases left between them. Germline V gene data show CDR1 as KGHSH and CDR2 as LQKENI.